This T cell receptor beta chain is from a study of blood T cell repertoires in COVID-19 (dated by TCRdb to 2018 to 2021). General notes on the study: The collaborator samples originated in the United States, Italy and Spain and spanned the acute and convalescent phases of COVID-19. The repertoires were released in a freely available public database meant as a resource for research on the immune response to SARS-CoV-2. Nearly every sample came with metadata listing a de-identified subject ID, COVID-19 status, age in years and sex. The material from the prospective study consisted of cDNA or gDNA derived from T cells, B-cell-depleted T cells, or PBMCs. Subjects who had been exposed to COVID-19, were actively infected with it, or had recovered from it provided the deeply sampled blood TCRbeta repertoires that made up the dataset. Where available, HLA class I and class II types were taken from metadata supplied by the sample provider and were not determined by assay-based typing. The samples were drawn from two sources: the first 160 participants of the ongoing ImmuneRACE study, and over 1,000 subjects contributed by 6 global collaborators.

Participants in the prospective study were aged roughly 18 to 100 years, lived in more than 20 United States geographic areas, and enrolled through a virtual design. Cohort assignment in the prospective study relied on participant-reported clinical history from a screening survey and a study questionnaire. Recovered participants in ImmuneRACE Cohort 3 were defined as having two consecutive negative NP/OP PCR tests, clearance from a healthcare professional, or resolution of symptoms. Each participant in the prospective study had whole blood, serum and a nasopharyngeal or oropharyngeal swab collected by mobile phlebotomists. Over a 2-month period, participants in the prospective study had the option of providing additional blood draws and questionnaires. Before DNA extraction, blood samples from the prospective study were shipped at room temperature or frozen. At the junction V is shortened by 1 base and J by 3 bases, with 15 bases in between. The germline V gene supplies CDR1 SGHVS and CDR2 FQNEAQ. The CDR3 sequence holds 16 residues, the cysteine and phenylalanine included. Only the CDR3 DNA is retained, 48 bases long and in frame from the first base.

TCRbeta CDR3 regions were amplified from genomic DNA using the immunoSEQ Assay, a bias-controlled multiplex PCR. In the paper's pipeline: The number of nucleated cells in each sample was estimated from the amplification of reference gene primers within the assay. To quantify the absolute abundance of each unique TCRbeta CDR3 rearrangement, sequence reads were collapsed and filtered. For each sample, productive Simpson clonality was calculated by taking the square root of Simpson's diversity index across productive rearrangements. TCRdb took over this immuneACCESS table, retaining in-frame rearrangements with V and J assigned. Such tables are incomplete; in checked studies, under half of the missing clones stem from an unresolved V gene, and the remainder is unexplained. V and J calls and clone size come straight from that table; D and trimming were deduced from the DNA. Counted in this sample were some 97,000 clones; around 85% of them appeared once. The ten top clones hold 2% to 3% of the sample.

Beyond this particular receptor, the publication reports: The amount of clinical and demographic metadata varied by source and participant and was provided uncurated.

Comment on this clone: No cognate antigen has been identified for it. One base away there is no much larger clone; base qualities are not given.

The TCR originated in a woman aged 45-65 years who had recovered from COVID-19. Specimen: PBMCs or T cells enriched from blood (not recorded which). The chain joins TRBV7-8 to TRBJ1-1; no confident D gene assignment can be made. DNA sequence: TGTGCCAGCAGCTTAGAGGTGAGGCCTTGGGACACTGAAGCTTTCTTT. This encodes CASSLEVRPWDTEAFF.